Shown below are 19 T cell receptor beta chains from a single sample sequenced in a study of blood T cell repertoires in COVID-19 (dated by TCRdb to 2018 to 2021). Receptor libraries were prepared by the immunoSEQ multiplex PCR assay. TCRdb took this table from immuneACCESS and kept in-frame rearrangements with V and J called. Such tables lack part of the clones; where checked against another copy, unresolved V genes explain under half of the gap, and the rest is unexplained. The sample yields some 110,000 clones; 87% were counted once. The ten largest clones take up roughly 8% of the sample. The sequencing sample was made of peripheral blood. The receptor source for this set is a human donor in a cohort sampled during active COVID-19.

This CDR3 reads CASSTGGLQDTIYF. The CDR3 nucleotides are TGCGCCAGCAGCACGGGGGGGTTACAGGACACCATATATTTT. V gene TRBV5-1 combines with J gene TRBJ1-3, with D perhaps TRBD1 (5 bases). This CDR3 has 14 residues. Trimming pared 4 bases from V and 8 bases from J, leaving 16 bases between. Germline V gives CDR1 SGHRS, CDR2 YFSETQ.

The chain recombines TRBV3-1 (or the pseudogene TRBV3-2) with TRBJ2-2; a weak D match, TRBD2 (5 bases). Germline V CDR1 and CDR2: LGHDT, YNNKEL (reference sequence). Trimming pared 4 bases from V and 0 bases from J, leaving 15 bases between. The CDR3 sequence is 17 residues long. CDR3 DNA: TGTGCCAGCAGCCCCCTGTTAGGGAGCTCGAACACCGGGGAGCTGTTTTTT. Translating it yields CASSPLLGSSNTGELFF.

This chain uses TRBV9 with TRBJ2-3; possible D gene TRBD1, 6 bases. In germline, CDR1 is SGDLS, CDR2 YYNGEE. Between the trimmed V and J ends, which lost 0 bases and 6 bases, there was a span of 11 bases. CDR3 length: 14 residues. The CDR3 nucleotides are TGTGCCAGCAGCGTAGACAGGGTTGCGGATACGCAGTATTTT. This sequence encodes CASSVDRVADTQYF.

The sample holds one count of this clone. Distinct nucleotide sequences in the sample also encode this CDR3. This chain links TRBV23-1 with TRBJ1-1; TRBD1 matches at 7 bases. TRBV23-1 is sorted into the ORF group, with uncertain function. V was pared by 2 bases and J by 7 bases, with 13 bases of the junction left unmatched. The CDR3 runs to 16 residues. For the CDR3, the DNA is TGCGCCAGCAGTCAAGATGGGGGACAGTACTTATTTGAAGCTTTCTTT. Translating it yields CASSQDGGQYLFEAFF.

The chain carries TRBV11-3 and TRBJ1-1, with unresolved D. CDR1 and CDR2 (germline): SGHNT, YENEEA. This CDR3 has 14 amino acids. V lost 1 base, J lost 4 bases, and 10 bases lay in between. CDR3 bases: TGTGCCAGCAGCTTAGTTGGAGGGAGCACTGAAGCTTTCTTT. This gives the protein CASSLVGGSTEAFF. The full variable domain, in which reference TRBV11-3 and TRBJ1-1 provide the parts outside the CDR3, is EAGVVQSPRYKIIEKKQPVAFWCNPISGHNTLYWYLQNLGQGPELLIRYENEEAVDDSQLPKDRFSAERLKGVDSTLKIQPAELGDSAVYLCASSLVGGSTEAFFGQGTRLTVV.

The genes are TRBV3-1 (or the pseudogene TRBV3-2) and TRBJ1-5; D uncertain. V was shortened by 4 bases and J by 4 bases, with 14 bases between the two germline ends. This CDR3 has 15 residues. Looked up from germline, CDR1 is LGHDT and CDR2 is YNNKEL (reference sequence). Here the CDR3 reads CASSRTGVENQPQHF. The CDR3 DNA sequence: TGTGCCAGCAGCCGAACGGGTGTGGAGAATCAGCCCCAGCATTTT.

The V gene is TRBV18, the J gene TRBJ2-1; 10 bases match TRBD2. Per the germline V gene, CDR1 is KGHSH and CDR2 is LQKENI. Germline trimming cut 0 bases from V and 7 bases from J; bases unmatched to any gene: 9. The CDR3 runs 17 residues. The CDR3 spells CASSPPVAAGGGNEQFF. CDR3 DNA sequence: TGTGCCAGCTCACCACCGGTAGCAGCGGGAGGGGGAAATGAGCAGTTCTTC.

This clone was seen once. The V gene is TRBV11-3, the J gene TRBJ2-7, with D maybe TRBD1 (5 bases). V shed 1 base and J shed 1 base, with 14 bases lying between them. The CDR3 sequence is 16 residues long. Germline-derived CDR1 and CDR2 are SGHNT and YENEEA. The CDR3, as DNA: TGTGCCAGCAGCTTAGCCCCAGGGAAGGGATCCTACGAGCAGTACTTC. It translates to CASSLAPGKGSYEQYF.

The chain is built from TRBV20-1 and TRBJ2-3; D call uncertain. The CDR3 totals 11 residues. The germline CDR1 and CDR2 sequences are DFQATT and SNEGSKA (reference sequence). Trimming cost V 3 bases and J 6 bases, with 7 bases left between them. CDR3 loop: CSASPRDTQYF. The CDR3 coding sequence is TGCAGTGCTAGCCCCAGGGATACGCAGTATTTT.

This clone has more than one count but fewer than ten. J is TRBJ2-5 and V is TRBV2; 8 bases align to TRBD2. The V gene end was trimmed by 6 bases and the J gene end by 5 bases; junction bases not matched to a gene: 11. The germline V gene encodes CDR1 SNHLY and CDR2 FYNNEI. This CDR3 comprises 15 residues. The CDR3: CASRKGLAQTETQYF. DNA for the CDR3: TGTGCCAGCAGAAAAGGACTAGCACAGACGGAGACCCAGTACTTC.

The chain couples TRBV20-1 to TRBJ2-5, with D perhaps matching TRBD1 (6 bases). V lost 3 bases and J lost 4, with 15 bases in between. The CDR3 loop spans 14 amino acids. Germline V gene sequence: CDR1 DFQATT, CDR2 SNEGSKA (reference sequence). The CDR3 reads CSASTGKAGETQYF. The CDR3 nucleotides read TGCAGTGCTAGTACAGGGAAGGCGGGAGAGACCCAGTACTTC.

The gene calls are TRBV5-4 and TRBJ1-5; no clear D gene. The CDR3 has 13 amino acids. Germline V CDR1 and CDR2: SGHNT, YYREEE (reference sequence). Trimming removed 2 bases at V and 4 bases at J, with 7 bases between. The CDR3, as DNA: TGTGCCAGCAGCTTTCCGGGGAATCAGCCCCAGCATTTT. Translating it yields CASSFPGNQPQHF.

This clone occurred once. The V call is TRBV10-1, the J call TRBJ2-2; 13 nucleotides line up with TRBD2. CDR1 is WNHNN, CDR2 SYGVQD, per germline (reference sequence). CDR3 length: 19 amino acids. After removal of 0 bases from V and 5 bases from J, the junction contained 9 bases not matched to a gene. The DNA for the CDR3 is TGCGCCAGCAGTGAGTCAGGGGGACTAGCGGGACGCTCTACCGGGGAGCTGTTTTTT. Its translation: CASSESGGLAGRSTGELFF.

This clone was recorded only once. The gene calls are TRBV3-1 (or the pseudogene TRBV3-2) and TRBJ2-1; D perhaps matches TRBD2 (6 bases). Per germline, CDR1 LGHDT and CDR2 YNNKEL (reference sequence). This CDR3 has 16 amino acids. V was clipped by 4 bases and J by 1 base, with 14 bases between them. The CDR3 region is CASSLPGVGSYNEQFF. The CDR3 DNA follows: TGTGCCAGCAGCCTTCCGGGGGTGGGGTCCTACAATGAGCAGTTCTTC.

The V and J genes are TRBV6-5 and TRBJ1-6, with 7 nucleotides matching TRBD1. Germline loops: CDR1 MNHEY, CDR2 SVGAGI. Unmatched junction bases numbered 4, after V lost 6 bases and J lost 5 bases. This CDR3 contains 14 residues. CDR3 bases: TGTGCCAGCAGCTTTGACAGGGATAATTCACCCCTCCACTTT. Translating gives CASSFDRDNSPLHF.

This clone appeared a single time. The chain carries TRBV7-9 and TRBJ2-5; a possible D gene is TRBD1 (5 bases). V gave up 4 bases and J gave up 5 bases, with 11 bases separating them. Germline V gene data show CDR1 as SEHNR and CDR2 as FQNEAQ (reference sequence). The CDR3 is 13 amino acids. CDR3: CASSSRQPETQYF. CDR3 bases: TGTGCCAGCAGCTCCCGACAGCCGGAGACCCAGTACTTC. The variable domain in full, completed from reference TRBV7-9 and TRBJ2-5, reads DTGVSQNPRHKITKRGQNVTFRCDPISEHNRLYWYRQTLGQGPEFLTYFQNEAQLEKSRLLSDRFSAERPKGSFSTLEIQRTEQGDSAMYLCASSSRQPETQYFGPGTRLLVL.

The genes are TRBV27 and TRBJ2-2; D unresolved. V was shortened by 3 bases and J by 7 bases, with 6 bases between the two germline ends. The length of the CDR3 is 12 residues. In germline, CDR1 is MNHEY, CDR2 SMNVEV (reference sequence). DNA for the CDR3: TGTGCCAGCAGTTTTTTGAGCGGGGAGCTGTTTTTT. Its translation is CASSFLSGELFF.

The V gene is TRBV15, the J gene TRBJ2-1; 8 bases are a match to TRBD2. The V gene's germline CDR1 is LNHNV and CDR2 YYDKDF (reference sequence). CDR3 size: 14 residues. J was trimmed by 10 bases and V by 1 base; bases with no gene match: 6. CDR3 region: CATSRGPRGREQFF. The CDR3 nucleotides read TGTGCCACCAGCAGAGGCCCTCGCGGGAGGGAGCAGTTCTTC.

The chain joins TRBV19 to TRBJ1-2; D gene unclear. Germline V gene lookup returns CDR1 LNHDA and CDR2 SQIVND (reference sequence). V dropped 5 bases and J dropped 1 base, with 11 bases sitting between them. CDR3 size: 14 residues. This CDR3 is CASSPQVLNYGYTF. CDR3 nucleotides: TGTGCCAGTAGTCCCCAGGTGCTTAACTATGGCTACACCTTC.